This T cell receptor beta chain was retrieved from a study of cytomegalovirus exposure and HLA in healthy donors. Germline loops: CDR1 SGDLS, CDR2 YYNGEE. This CDR3 region has 14 residues. The germline V and J ends were trimmed by 1 base and 4 bases, with 10 bases remaining between them. The primer mix had 60 Vbeta and 13 Jbeta primers. Libraries were prepared by immunoSEQ multiplex PCR; TCRdb keeps only in-frame clonotypes and omits some of them. The data hold more than 80,000 clones, with about two thirds observed a single time. The receptor was derived from a female donor in good health and CMV-seronegative. The sample taken for sequencing was PBMCs. J is TRBJ2-3 and V is TRBV9; perhaps TRBD1 as D (6 bases). The CDR3 here is CASSVRRGPDTQYF. The CDR3 nucleotides read TGTGCCAGCAGCGTACGCAGGGGACCAGATACGCAGTATTTT.